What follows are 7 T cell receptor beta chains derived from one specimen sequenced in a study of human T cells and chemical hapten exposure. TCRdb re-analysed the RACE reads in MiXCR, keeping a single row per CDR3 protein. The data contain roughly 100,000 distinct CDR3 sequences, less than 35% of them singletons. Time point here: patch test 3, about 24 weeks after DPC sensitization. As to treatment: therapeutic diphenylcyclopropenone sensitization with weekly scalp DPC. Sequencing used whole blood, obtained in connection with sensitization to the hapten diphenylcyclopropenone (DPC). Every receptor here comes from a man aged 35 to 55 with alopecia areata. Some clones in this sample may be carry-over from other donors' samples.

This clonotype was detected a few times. Written as DNA, the CDR3 is TGCGCCAGCAGCTTGGCTTCCGATACGCAGTATTTT. Residues: CASSLASDTQYF. J is TRBJ2-3 and V is TRBV5-1, with unresolved D. With 0 bases removed from V and 6 bases from J, the gap between germline ends came to 5 bases. There are 12 residues in the CDR3. CDR1 SGHRS and CDR2 YFSETQ come from the germline V gene.

CDR3 amino acids: CATSDPMGHPTDTQYF. CDR3 in DNA: TGTGCCACCAGTGACCCTATGGGACATCCGACAGATACGCAGTATTTT. This chain links TRBV24-1 with TRBJ2-3; weak D call: TRBD1 (6 bases). V was trimmed by 4 bases and J by 3 bases, leaving 16 bases between them. The length of the CDR3 is 16 residues. Germline assignment: CDR1 KGHDR and CDR2 SFDVKD.

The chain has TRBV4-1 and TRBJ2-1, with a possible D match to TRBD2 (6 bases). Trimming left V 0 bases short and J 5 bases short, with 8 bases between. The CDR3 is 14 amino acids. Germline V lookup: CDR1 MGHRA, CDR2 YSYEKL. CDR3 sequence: CASSQEGRNNEQFF. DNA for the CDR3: TGCGCCAGCAGCCAAGAAGGGAGGAACAATGAGCAGTTCTTC.

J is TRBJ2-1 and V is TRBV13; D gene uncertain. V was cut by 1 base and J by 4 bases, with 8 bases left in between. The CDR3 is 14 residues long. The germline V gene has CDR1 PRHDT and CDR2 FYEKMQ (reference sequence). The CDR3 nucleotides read TGTGCCAGCAGCTTAGAGTACGGTTACAATGAGCAGTTCTTC. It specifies CASSLEYGYNEQFF.

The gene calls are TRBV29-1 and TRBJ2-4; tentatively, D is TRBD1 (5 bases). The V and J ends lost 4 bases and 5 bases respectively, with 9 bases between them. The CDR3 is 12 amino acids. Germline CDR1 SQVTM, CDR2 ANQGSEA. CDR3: CSVVRDENIQYF. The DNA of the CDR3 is TGCAGCGTTGTCAGGGATGAAAACATTCAGTACTTC.

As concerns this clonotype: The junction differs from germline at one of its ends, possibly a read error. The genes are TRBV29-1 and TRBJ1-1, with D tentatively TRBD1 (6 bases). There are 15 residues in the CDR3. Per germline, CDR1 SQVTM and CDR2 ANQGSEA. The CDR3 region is CSVKEGGRGPTEAFF. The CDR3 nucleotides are TGCAGCGTTAAAGAGGGGGGCAGGGGACCCACTGAAGCTTTCTTT.

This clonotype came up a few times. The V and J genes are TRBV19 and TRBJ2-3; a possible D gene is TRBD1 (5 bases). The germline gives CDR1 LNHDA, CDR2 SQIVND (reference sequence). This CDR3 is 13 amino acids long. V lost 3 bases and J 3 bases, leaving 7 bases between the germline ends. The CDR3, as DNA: TGTGCCAGTAGTATTCAGGGTACAGATACGCAGTATTTT. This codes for CASSIQGTDTQYF.